A selection of T cell receptor beta chains follows, all from one sample in a study of blood T cell repertoires in COVID-19. TCRdb's table, derived via immunoSEQ multiplex PCR, lists solely in-frame clones and lacks some. The profile shows roughly 38,000 clones, roughly four fifths of them singletons. Sequencing used peripheral blood. The receptors derive from a man between 35 and 55 years old with active or convalescent COVID-19. Each CDR3 is given with its conserved first and last residue. Fields, in order: D gene, J gene, clone size, V gene, CDR3 protein, CDR3 DNA. D genes are given only for firm matches. Size values are once, few and many counts, or a class for expanded clones, and some rows have none.

D: .
J: TRBJ2-4
size: .
V: TRBV10-2
CDR3: CASSDPQGGKAGKNIQYF
DNA: TGCGCCAGCAGTGATCCACAGGGTGGGAAGGCGGGCAAAAACATTCAGTACTTC

D: TRBD1
J: TRBJ1-1
size: .
V: TRBV28
CDR3: CASSSAPTGGEAFF
DNA: TGTGCCAGCAGTTCAGCCCCGACAGGGGGCGAAGCTTTCTTT

D: .
J: TRBJ1-4
size: .
V: TRBV6-5
CDR3: CASSYSPSEKLFF
DNA: TGTGCCAGCAGTTACTCGCCGAGCGAAAAACTGTTTTTT

D: .
J: TRBJ1-6
size: .
V: TRBV20-1
CDR3: CSASSRGSSPLHF
DNA: TGCAGTGCTAGTTCTAGGGGAAGTTCACCCCTCCACTTT

D: .
J: TRBJ1-6
size: .
V: TRBV3-1/TRBV3-2
CDR3: CASSQDWGGGNSPLHF
DNA: TGTGCCAGCAGCCAAGATTGGGGGGGTGGAAATTCACCCCTCCACTTT

D: .
J: TRBJ2-3
size: few
V: TRBV2
CDR3: CASSGGTRTDTQYF
DNA: TGTGCCAGCAGTGGCGGGACCCGCACAGATACGCAGTATTTT

D: TRBD2
J: TRBJ2-7
size: .
V: TRBV29-1
CDR3: CSVTGLAETYEQYF
DNA: TGCAGCGTAACTGGACTAGCGGAGACCTACGAGCAGTACTTC

D: TRBD2
J: TRBJ2-7
size: .
V: TRBV6-2/TRBV6-3
CDR3: CASSKSSGVGEQYF
DNA: TGTGCCAGCAGCAAATCTAGCGGGGTCGGCGAGCAGTACTTC

D: .
J: TRBJ1-2
size: .
V: TRBV5-1
CDR3: CASSLGTVSNYGYTF
DNA: TGCGCCAGCAGCTTGGGGACAGTTTCGAACTATGGCTACACCTTC

D: TRBD1
J: TRBJ2-7
size: .
V: TRBV11-2
CDR3: CASSRDREVEQYF
DNA: TGTGCCAGCAGCCGGGACAGAGAGGTCGAGCAGTACTTC

D: .
J: TRBJ2-3
size: .
V: TRBV21-1
CDR3: CASSKATQDSADTQYF
DNA: TGTGCCAGCAGCAAAGCTACCCAAGACAGCGCAGATACGCAGTATTTT

D: .
J: TRBJ1-3
size: .
V: TRBV9
CDR3: CASSGSRVLAGNTIYF
DNA: TGTGCCAGCAGCGGCTCCAGGGTTTTGGCCGGAAACACCATATATTTT

D: TRBD1
J: TRBJ2-1
size: .
V: TRBV15
CDR3: CATSSYDRGDGEQFF
DNA: TGTGCCACCAGCTCATACGACAGGGGGGACGGTGAGCAGTTCTTC

D: .
J: TRBJ1-1
size: .
V: TRBV3-1/TRBV3-2
CDR3: CASSQGEGKAFF
DNA: TGTGCCAGCAGCCAAGGGGAGGGCAAAGCTTTCTTT

D: .
J: TRBJ2-1
size: .
V: TRBV25-1
CDR3: CASSESSSYNEQFF
DNA: TGTGCCAGCAGTGAAAGTAGCTCCTACAATGAGCAGTTCTTC

D: .
J: TRBJ1-6
size: .
V: TRBV5-5
CDR3: CASTWASGTTNSPLHF
DNA: TGTGCCAGCACTTGGGCCTCCGGGACAACCAATTCACCCCTCCACTTT

D: .
J: TRBJ2-1
size: few
V: TRBV24-1
CDR3: CATSDLAELEQFF
DNA: TGTGCCACCAGTGATTTAGCTGAGCTTGAGCAGTTCTTC

D: .
J: TRBJ2-3
size: .
V: TRBV7-3
CDR3: CASSPGSRTDTQYF
DNA: TGTGCCAGTTCACCGGGTTCCCGCACAGATACGCAGTATTTT

D: TRBD2
J: TRBJ2-3
size: .
V: TRBV5-1
CDR3: CASSLGTSGRASGDTQYF
DNA: TGCGCCAGCAGCTTAGGGACTAGCGGGAGGGCCAGTGGAGATACGCAGTATTTT

D: TRBD2
J: TRBJ2-1
size: few
V: TRBV27
CDR3: CASSLFASGRGNEQFF
DNA: TGTGCCAGCAGTTTATTCGCTAGCGGGAGGGGGAATGAGCAGTTCTTC

D: .
J: TRBJ2-3
size: .
V: TRBV6-4
CDR3: CASSVADTDTQYF
DNA: TGTGCCAGCAGTGTCGCAGACACAGATACGCAGTATTTT

D: .
J: TRBJ1-1
size: once
V: TRBV28
CDR3: CASSFPGTEAFF
DNA: TGTGCCAGCAGTTTTCCGGGCACTGAAGCTTTCTTT

D: TRBD1
J: TRBJ1-6
size: .
V: TRBV6-5
CDR3: CASWDRGMWNSPLHF
DNA: TGTGCCAGCTGGGACAGGGGTATGTGGAATTCACCCCTCCACTTT

D: .
J: TRBJ2-7
size: few
V: TRBV10-3
CDR3: CAISLVGGDYEQYF
DNA: TGTGCCATCAGCCTTGTAGGGGGAGATTACGAGCAGTACTTC

D: .
J: TRBJ2-5
size: .
V: TRBV5-1
CDR3: CASSLVGGGGQETQYF
DNA: TGCGCCAGCAGCTTGGTTGGCGGGGGCGGACAAGAGACCCAGTACTTC

D: TRBD2
J: TRBJ2-1
size: .
V: TRBV3-1/TRBV3-2
CDR3: CASSQRTSGAVIF
DNA: TGTGCCAGCAGCCAGAGGACTAGCGGGGCTGTAATCTTC

D: TRBD1
J: TRBJ1-4
size: .
V: TRBV4-3
CDR3: CASSQSPGTGGEKLFF
DNA: TGCGCCAGCAGCCAATCTCCCGGGACAGGGGGCGAAAAACTGTTTTTT

D: .
J: TRBJ2-1
size: .
V: TRBV6-5
CDR3: CASSYSGAGYNEQFF
DNA: TGTGCCAGCAGTTACTCGGGGGCCGGCTACAATGAGCAGTTCTTC

D: .
J: TRBJ2-1
size: .
V: TRBV6-2/TRBV6-3
CDR3: CASSLQGSTLFSYNEQFF
DNA: TGTGCCAGCAGTTTACAGGGATCCACTCTATTCTCCTACAATGAGCAGTTCTTC

D: .
J: TRBJ1-2
size: .
V: TRBV6-5
CDR3: CASSSTGAAGYTF
DNA: TGTGCCAGCAGCTCAACAGGAGCCGCAGGCTACACCTTC

D: TRBD2
J: TRBJ2-1
size: .
V: TRBV4-1
CDR3: CASSPLAGAINEQFF
DNA: TGCGCCAGCAGCCCTCTAGCGGGAGCGATCAATGAGCAGTTCTTC

D: .
J: TRBJ1-6
size: .
V: TRBV4-3
CDR3: CASSRALQGSSYNSPLHF
DNA: TGCGCCAGCAGCCGCGCCTTACAGGGCTCCTCCTATAATTCACCCCTCCACTTT

D: TRBD1
J: TRBJ1-6
size: .
V: TRBV14
CDR3: CASNPTGGRSPLHF
DNA: TGTGCCAGCAACCCGACAGGGGGAAGATCACCCCTCCACTTT